These 18 T cell receptor beta chains were all obtained from the same sample, sequenced in a study of persistence of HIV-infected CD4 T cells. Antigens for these TCRs are unknown. Cells were stimulated with CMV-infected fibroblast lysates at approximately 10 ug/mL. Memory cells lacking CD40L and CD69 with high CD45RO were sorted. The immunoSEQ assay was version 4, run in survey mode. Some clones are missing from TCRdb's copy, which holds only in-frame ones; the method was immunoSEQ multiplex PCR. Of 40,000 to 55,000 clones listed, about four fifths are singletons. Material: CD4+ T cells sorted from PBMCs after approximately 20-hour stimulation, obtained from a patient who received antiretroviral therapy. These TCRs come from an adult man with HIV who was CMV-seropositive.

J is TRBJ1-1 and V is TRBV19; no firm D call. The germline V and J ends were trimmed by 7 bases and 5 bases, with 14 bases remaining between them. CDR1 is LNHDA, CDR2 SQIVND, per germline (reference sequence). CDR3 length: 13 residues. The CDR3 region has the DNA TGTGCCAGTACCAAATGGGGAGGAACTGAAGCTTTCTTT. Its protein product is CASTKWGGTEAFF.

Only one count was recorded for this clone. The chain has TRBV30 and TRBJ2-7; no clear D gene. The germline V gene encodes CDR1 GTSNPN and CDR2 SVGIG (reference sequence). This CDR3 is built from 12 residues. Trimming shortened V by 0 bases and J by 3 bases, and 6 bases separated the two germline ends. CDR3 sequence (DNA): TGTGCCTGGAGTGTTAGGGACTACGAGCAGTACTTC. This gives the protein CAWSVRDYEQYF.

The chain links TRBV6-5 to TRBJ1-2, with TRBD1 as a possible D gene (6 bases). The CDR3 extends over 15 amino acids. Germline V CDR1 and CDR2: MNHEY, SVGAGI. The germline V and J ends were trimmed by 2 bases and 6 bases, with 16 bases remaining between them. CDR3 protein: CASSYQAGTIDGYTF. CDR3 DNA: TGTGCCAGCAGTTACCAAGCCGGGACAATTGATGGCTACACCTTC.

The chain is built from TRBV6-6 and TRBJ2-3; TRBD2 matches at 7 bases. J was trimmed by 0 bases and V by 6 bases; bases with no gene match: 3. Germline CDR1 reads MNHNY; CDR2 reads SVGAGI (reference sequence). The length of the CDR3 is 14 residues. The CDR3 nucleotides read TGTGCCAGCAGCCGGCGGGGGAGCACAGATACGCAGTATTTT. It codes for CASSRRGSTDTQYF.

The rearrangement uses TRBV7-2 and TRBJ2-2, with 9 bases identical to TRBD2. Germline V gives CDR1 SGHTA, CDR2 FQGNSA. J gave up 5 bases and V 0 bases, and 10 bases lay outside the gene matches. The length of the CDR3 is 18 residues. Written as DNA, the CDR3 is TGTGCCAGCAGCTTAGCTTACGGCGCGGGGGGGCCAACCGGGGAGCTGTTTTTT. Encoded protein: CASSLAYGAGGPTGELFF.

The genes are TRBV19 and TRBJ2-2; D is ambiguous. The CDR3 is 13 amino acids. The germline CDR1 and CDR2 sequences are LNHDA and SQIVND (reference sequence). The V gene lost 7 bases and the J gene lost 1 base, with 7 bases spanning the gap. The CDR3 protein is CASIKENTGELFF. In DNA form, the CDR3 reads TGTGCCAGTATAAAAGAGAACACCGGGGAGCTGTTTTTT.

This clone was observed a handful of times. The chain couples TRBV5-4 to TRBJ2-2, with D perhaps TRBD2 (5 bases). There are 14 residues in the CDR3. Germline V CDR1 and CDR2: SGHNT, YYREEE (reference sequence). Trimming left V 4 bases short and J 5 bases short, with 12 bases between. CDR3 DNA: TGTGCCAGCAGCCTTGAGTCGGGAACCGGGGAGCTGTTTTTT. As protein: CASSLESGTGELFF.

The rearrangement joins TRBV4-1 to TRBJ1-1; D is uncertain. The ends were cut back, 6 bases at V and 0 bases at J, with 14 bases in the middle. Germline V gives CDR1 MGHRA, CDR2 YSYEKL. This CDR3 contains 15 residues. The CDR3 sequence: CASRRPEALNTEAFF. Written as DNA, the CDR3 is TGCGCCAGCAGAAGGCCCGAGGCACTGAACACTGAAGCTTTCTTT.

The chain joins TRBV7-9 to TRBJ1-2; unclear D gene. Germline V CDR1 and CDR2: SEHNR, FQNEAQ (reference sequence). Trimming took off 5 bases at V and 4 bases at J, with 17 bases between the two ends. The length of the CDR3 is 15 residues. CDR3 amino acids: CASSVPGRASYGYTF. The CDR3 region has the DNA TGTGCCAGCAGCGTACCTGGCCGCGCTTCCTATGGCTACACCTTC.

This chain joins TRBV27 and TRBJ1-5, with 8 positions matching TRBD1. CDR1 and CDR2 (germline): MNHEY, SMNVEV (reference sequence). The CDR3 has 14 amino acids. With V trimmed by 3 bases and J by 6 bases, 4 bases remained unmatched. The CDR3 DNA reads as TGTGCCAGCAGTTTCCGGGACAGGAGTCAGCCCCAGCATTTT. It encodes CASSFRDRSQPQHF.

The chain employs TRBV19 and TRBJ1-2, with a possible D match to TRBD1 (5 bases). The CDR3 is 13 residues long. V lost 3 bases, J lost 2 bases, and 7 bases lay in between. Germline CDR1 is LNHDA and CDR2 is SQIVND (reference sequence). This CDR3 reads CASSMTANYGYTF. The CDR3, as DNA: TGTGCCAGTAGTATGACAGCCAACTATGGCTACACCTTC.

CDR3 protein: CASSSGYSPLHF. CDR3 nucleotide sequence: TGTGCCAGCAGTTCAGGGTATTCACCCCTCCACTTT. This sequence joins TRBV12-3 or TRBV12-4 and TRBJ1-6; tentatively, D is TRBD1 (5 bases). The CDR3 extends over 12 amino acids. V lost 4 bases and J lost 8, with 6 bases in between.

This clone appeared once. The chain has TRBV20-1 and TRBJ1-2, with 8 bases identical to TRBD1. V was pared by 3 bases and J by 3 bases, with 9 bases of the junction left unmatched. This CDR3 has 15 residues. Germline V gene sequence: CDR1 DFQATT, CDR2 SNEGSKA (reference sequence). CDR3: CSASGQGGPYYGYTF. The DNA for the CDR3 is TGCAGTGCTAGTGGACAGGGCGGACCTTACTATGGCTACACCTTC.

In its sample, this clone was seen once. V is TRBV7-8 and J is TRBJ1-1, with 7 bases matching TRBD1. Per the germline V gene, CDR1 is SGHVS and CDR2 is FQNEAQ. The trim removed 6 bases at V and 5 bases at J, leaving 18 bases unmatched. The CDR3 is 17 residues long. The DNA of the CDR3 is TGTGCCAGCAGACGGCAGGCAGGGGGGTGGAGGAATACTGAAGCTTTCTTT. This translates into CASRRQAGGWRNTEAFF.

This chain links TRBV19 with TRBJ1-6, with TRBD1 as a possible D gene (6 bases). Germline V gives CDR1 LNHDA, CDR2 SQIVND (reference sequence). Trimming shortened V by 6 bases and J by 5 bases, and 8 bases separated the two germline ends. The CDR3 has 13 amino acids. The CDR3 loop is CASRNRDNSPLHF. The CDR3 DNA sequence: TGTGCCAGTAGAAACAGGGATAATTCACCCCTCCACTTT.

The chain employs TRBV6-5 and TRBJ2-1; no clear D. V was trimmed by 6 bases and J by 0 bases, leaving 12 bases between them. Germline V gene data show CDR1 as MNHEY and CDR2 as SVGAGI. The CDR3 runs to 15 residues. The CDR3 sequence is CASRQSPNSYNEQFF. The CDR3 DNA reads as TGTGCCAGCAGACAAAGCCCCAACTCCTACAATGAGCAGTTCTTC.

The chain carries TRBV30 and TRBJ2-7; D is possibly TRBD1 (5 bases). Germline CDR1 reads GTSNPN; CDR2 reads SVGIG (reference sequence). The CDR3 is 13 amino acids. V was shortened by 3 bases and J by 3 bases, with 12 bases between the two germline ends. The CDR3 sequence: CAWSQGLIYEQYF. The CDR3, as DNA: TGTGCCTGGAGCCAGGGTCTAATCTACGAGCAGTACTTC.

The chain employs TRBV2 and TRBJ1-5; no definite D call. In germline, CDR1 is SNHLY, CDR2 FYNNEI. The CDR3 covers 14 residues. V lost 4 bases, J lost 4 bases, and 11 bases lay in between. The CDR3 nucleotides are TGTGCCAGCAGTGTGGAAGCCGGGAATCAGCCCCAGCATTTT. Translated: CASSVEAGNQPQHF.